This paragraph reports one T cell receptor beta chain. The data are from a study of blood T cell repertoires in COVID-19. Overall study context: PBMCs, B-cell-depleted T cells, or T cells were the source of the cDNA or gDNA that made up the material.

Measured with immunoSEQ multiplex PCR; TCRdb has only the in-frame clones, and not every one. The sample has roughly 70,000 clones; about 87% are singletons. The CDR3 loop spans 13 amino acids. Trimming cost V 1 base and J 13 bases, with 16 bases left between them. CDR1 is SQVTM, CDR2 ANQGSEA, per germline. This clonotype was obtained from a woman in her 70s with acute or convalescent COVID-19. Specimen: peripheral blood. The V gene is TRBV29-1, the J gene TRBJ1-4, with D perhaps TRBD1 (5 bases). In DNA, the CDR3 is TGCAGCGTTGAAGCCCTCTCCTCCGGGGGACTGTTTTTT. It translates to CSVEALSSGGLFF.